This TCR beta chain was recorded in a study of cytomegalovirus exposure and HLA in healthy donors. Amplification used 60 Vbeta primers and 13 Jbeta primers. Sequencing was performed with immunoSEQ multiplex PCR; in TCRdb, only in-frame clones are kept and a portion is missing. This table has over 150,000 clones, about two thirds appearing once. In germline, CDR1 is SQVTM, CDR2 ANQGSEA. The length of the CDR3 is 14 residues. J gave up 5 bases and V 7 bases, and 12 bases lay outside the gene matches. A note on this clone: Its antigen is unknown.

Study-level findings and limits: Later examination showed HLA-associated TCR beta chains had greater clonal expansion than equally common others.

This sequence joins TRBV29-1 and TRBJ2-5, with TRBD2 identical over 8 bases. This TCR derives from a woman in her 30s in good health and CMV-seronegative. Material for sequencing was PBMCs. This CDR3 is CSAGGVGGGETQYF. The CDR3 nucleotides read TGCAGCGCCGGGGGGGTCGGAGGGGGGGAGACCCAGTACTTC. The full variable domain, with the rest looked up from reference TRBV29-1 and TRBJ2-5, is SAVISQKPSRDICQRGTSLTIQCQVDSQVTMMFWYRQQPGQSLTLIATANQGSEATYESGFVIDKFPISRPNLTFSTLTVSNMSPEDSSIYLCSAGGVGGGETQYFGPGTRLLVL.